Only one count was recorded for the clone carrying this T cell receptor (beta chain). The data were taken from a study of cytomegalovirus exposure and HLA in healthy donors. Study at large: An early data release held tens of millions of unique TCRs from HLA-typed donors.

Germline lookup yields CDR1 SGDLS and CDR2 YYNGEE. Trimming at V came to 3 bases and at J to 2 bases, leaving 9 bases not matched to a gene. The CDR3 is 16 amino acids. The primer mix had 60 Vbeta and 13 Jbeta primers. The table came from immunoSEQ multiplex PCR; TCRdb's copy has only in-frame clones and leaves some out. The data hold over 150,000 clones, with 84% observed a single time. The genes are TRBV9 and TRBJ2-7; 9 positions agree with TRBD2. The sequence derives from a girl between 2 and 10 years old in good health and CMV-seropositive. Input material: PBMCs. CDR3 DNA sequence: TGTGCCAGCAGCGCCGGTCTAGCGGGATATACCTACGAGCAGTACTTC. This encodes CASSAGLAGYTYEQYF.